Following are 5 T cell receptor beta chains from one sample sequenced in a study of control samples from healthy donors and cancer patients. Generated by immunoSEQ multiplex PCR, the TCRdb table keeps only in-frame clones and is missing some. The sample has 200,000 to 250,000 clones, around 94% seen once; the top ten hold about 1.4%. The source material was blood. These receptors were collected from a man aged 45 to 65 in good health.

The V call is TRBV19, the J call TRBJ2-4, with TRBD1 matching 9 bases. Germline CDR1 and CDR2: LNHDA and SQIVND (reference sequence). Trimming at V came to 3 bases and at J to 15 bases, leaving 12 bases not matched to a gene. The CDR3 contains 14 residues. CDR3 sequence: CASSMIRGQGPPYF. CDR3 nucleotides: TGTGCCAGTAGTATGATCCGTGGACAGGGGCCGCCGTACTTC.

The chain has TRBV4-3 and TRBJ1-2, with TRBD1 identical over 9 bases. The CDR3 sequence is 16 residues long. Losses at the gene ends were 4 bases for V and 0 bases for J; bases not matched to a gene: 6. Looked up from germline, CDR1 is LGHNA and CDR2 is YSLEER. DNA of the CDR3: TGCGCCAGCAGCCTTAGGACAGGGGAAACTAACTATGGCTACACCTTC. It is translated as CASSLRTGETNYGYTF.

The V call is TRBV19, the J call TRBJ1-1; D gene ambiguous. Germline CDR1 is LNHDA and CDR2 is SQIVND (reference sequence). The V end lost 5 bases, the J end lost 3 bases, and 10 bases lay between the germline ends. There are 13 residues in the CDR3. The CDR3 is CASSPRWDTEAFF. The CDR3, as DNA: TGTGCCAGTAGTCCGAGGTGGGACACTGAAGCTTTCTTT.

CDR3 coding DNA: TGTGCCACCAGCAGTCGATACACGGGGGTGAGGGAGCAGTACGTC. The encoded protein is CATSSRYTGVREQYV. The V call is TRBV15, the J call TRBJ2-7; D possibly corresponds to TRBD2 (6 bases). The ends were cut back, 3 bases at V and 7 bases at J, with 19 bases in the middle. Germline loops: CDR1 LNHNV, CDR2 YYDKDF (reference sequence). This CDR3 comprises 15 residues.

The chain couples TRBV6-6 to TRBJ1-4, with D unresolved. Trimming cost V 1 base and J 8 bases, with 8 bases left between them. Germline CDR1 and CDR2: MNHNY and SVGAGI (reference sequence). The CDR3 is made up of 13 amino acids. The DNA for the CDR3 is TGTGCCAGCAGTTACTACACGGGAGAAAAACTGTTTTTT. Translated: CASSYYTGEKLFF.